This T cell receptor (beta chain) originates from a study of T cells in Graves' hyperthyroidism and ophthalmopathy. Looking at the study overall: Peripheral blood was drawn at first diagnosis, prior to all treatment. Whole-study results and caveats: By a 13 V-J model, ophthalmopathy was set apart from stable hyperthyroidism. The model forecast ophthalmopathy, anticipating it by a median roughly 6.5 months before onset.

Authors of the study amplified TCR beta CDR3 regions from RNA transcripts. The HTBI primer set served for first-round RT-PCR of the TCR CDR3. TCRdb itself ran the multiplex PCR reads through MiXCR, one entry per CDR3 protein. This table holds about 600,000 distinct CDR3 sequences, 14% found once. The study included ophthalmopathy patients with Clinical Activity Score at least 3, NOSPECS grade at least 4 and duration under 3 months. Germline V CDR1 and CDR2: ENHRY, SYGVKD. Trimming took 3 bases from V and 6 from J; bases not matched to a gene: 8. The CDR3 has 16 residues. As to this clonotype: Its antigen remains unidentified.

The chain has TRBV10-3 and TRBJ2-1; 10 bases align to TRBD2. This sequence was found in a woman aged 45-59 years with Graves' ophthalmopathy. Material for sequencing was blood. The CDR3 loop reads CAISDPVGLASNEQFF. The DNA of the CDR3 is TGTGCCATCAGTGACCCCGTGGGACTAGCGAGCAATGAGCAGTTCTTC.